This TCR beta chain was sequenced for a study of a mutant IDH1 vaccine in newly diagnosed glioma. Germline V gives CDR1 MRHNA, CDR2 SNTAGT. V lost 4 bases and J lost 8; bases outside the gene matches: 10. The CDR3 extends over 15 amino acids. TCRdb's copy holds only in-frame clones and misses some; the assay was immunoSEQ multiplex PCR. The sample includes about 38,000 clones, around four fifths seen only once; the top ten take approximately 9.9%. Time point of the sample: baseline, week 1 (first vaccination visit). Sample treatment: pre-vaccination baseline after standard-of-care therapy. The source was PBMCs, collected from a glioma patient treated with radiotherapy, temozolomide or both. The chain joins TRBV6-4 to TRBJ2-2; 7 bases are a match to TRBD2. This TCR came from a middle-aged man with glioma. Some clones in this sample may be carry-over from other donors' samples. In DNA, the CDR3 is TGTGCCAGCAGTGTGGCTAGCGGCCCAGGGGGGGAGCTGTTTTTT. Encoded protein: CASSVASGPGGELFF.